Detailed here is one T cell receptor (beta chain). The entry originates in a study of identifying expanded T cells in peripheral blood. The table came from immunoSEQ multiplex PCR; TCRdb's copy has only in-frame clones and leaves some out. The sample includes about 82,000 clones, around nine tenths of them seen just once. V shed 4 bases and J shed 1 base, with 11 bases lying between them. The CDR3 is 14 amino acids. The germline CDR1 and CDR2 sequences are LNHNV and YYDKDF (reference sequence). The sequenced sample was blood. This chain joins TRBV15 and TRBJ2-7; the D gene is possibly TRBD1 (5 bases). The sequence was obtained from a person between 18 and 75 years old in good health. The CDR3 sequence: CATSIRQGSYEQYF. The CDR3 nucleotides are TGTGCCACCAGCATTCGTCAGGGATCCTACGAGCAGTACTTC. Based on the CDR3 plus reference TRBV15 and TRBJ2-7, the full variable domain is DAMVIQNPRYQVTQFGKPVTLSCSQTLNHNVMYWYQQKSSQAPKLLFHYYDKDFNNEADTPDNFQSRRPNTSFCFLDIRSPGLGDTAMYLCATSIRQGSYEQYFGPGTRLTVT.